Below are 3 T cell receptor beta chains sequenced from a single sample in a study of technical replicates of blood from several donors. Libraries were prepared by immunoSEQ multiplex PCR; TCRdb keeps only in-frame clonotypes and omits some of them. The table includes some 70,000 clones, about 97% detected once. Sequencing was performed on T cells isolated from PBMCs. The receptors originated from a human donor in good health.

The chain uses TRBV4-2 and TRBJ2-1, with D hard to call. The CDR3 totals 12 residues. Germline assignment: CDR1 LGHNA and CDR2 YNFKEQ. Trimming stripped 1 base from V and 6 bases from J, with 4 bases between. CDR3 DNA: TGTGCCAGCAGCCAAGTCGGCAATGAGCAGTTCTTC. It yields the protein CASSQVGNEQFF.

This clone has a single count. The rearrangement uses TRBV5-1 and TRBJ2-7; 7 nucleotides align to TRBD2. The CDR3 has 14 amino acids. V was clipped by 8 bases and J by 5 bases; unmatched bases: 13. The germline CDR1 and CDR2 sequences are SGHRS and YFSETQ. The CDR3 loop is CASRRGGIEDEQYF. As DNA, the CDR3 is TGCGCCAGTCGGCGGGGAGGGATAGAGGACGAGCAGTACTTC.

J is TRBJ2-1 and V is TRBV7-2, with D perhaps matching TRBD1 (7 bases). The CDR3 is made up of 15 amino acids. The germline CDR1 and CDR2 sequences are SGHTA and FQGNSA. The V gene lost 1 base and the J gene lost 8 bases, with 15 bases spanning the gap. This CDR3 is CASSLESGGTYEQFF. In DNA, the CDR3 is TGTGCCAGCAGCTTAGAGTCAGGGGGGACTTATGAGCAGTTCTTC.